This passage covers 5 T cell receptor beta chains from one sample sequenced in a study of cytomegalovirus exposure and HLA in healthy donors. The PCR employed 60 Vbeta primers together with 13 Jbeta primers. TCRdb keeps only in-frame clones here, not all; method: immunoSEQ multiplex PCR. The sample lists more than 130,000 clones; 55% to 80% were seen once. Sequencing was performed on PBMCs. These receptors originate from a human donor in good health.

As for this clone: At one of its ends the junction is not consistent with the germline gene, which may arise from a read error. The chain carries TRBV6-5 and TRBJ2-7; D possibly corresponds to TRBD2 (5 bases). The CDR3 is 13 amino acids. The germline CDR1 and CDR2 sequences are MNHEY and SVGAGI. The CDR3 loop is CASSYTDSYGQYF. In DNA form, the CDR3 reads TGTGCCAGCAGTTACACGGACTCCTACGGGCAGTACTTC.

The chain joins TRBV6-5 to TRBJ1-2; no firm D call. V gave up 5 bases and J gave up 7 bases, with 14 bases separating them. Germline CDR1 and CDR2: MNHEY and SVGAGI. The CDR3 is 13 residues long. CDR3 loop: CASSVKFGCGYTF. The CDR3 bases are TGTGCCAGCAGTGTAAAGTTCGGTTGTGGCTACACCTTC.

The chain combines TRBV5-1 with TRBJ2-5; 7 nucleotides align to TRBD2. V gave up 4 bases and J gave up 3 bases; unmatched junction bases: 12. CDR3 length: 16 amino acids. Germline-derived CDR1 and CDR2 are SGHRS and YFSETQ. CDR3 region: CASSPSLEGGEETQYF. As DNA, the CDR3 is TGCGCCAGCAGCCCGTCGTTGGAGGGAGGGGAAGAGACCCAGTACTTC.

The chain has TRBV4-2 and TRBJ1-5, with 9 positions matching TRBD1. Trimming at V came to 0 bases and at J to 2 bases, leaving 8 bases not matched to a gene. This CDR3 is 18 amino acids long. CDR1 is LGHNA, CDR2 YNFKEQ, per germline. The CDR3, as DNA: TGTGCCAGCAGCCAAGACCCTATACGGGACAGGGGCAATCAGCCCCAGCATTTT. Translated: CASSQDPIRDRGNQPQHF.

The gene calls are TRBV7-2 and TRBJ2-1; TRBD1 aligns across 12 bases. The CDR3 runs to 15 residues. Unmatched junction bases numbered 3, after V lost 1 base and J lost 8 bases. The V gene's germline CDR1 is SGHTA and CDR2 FQGNSA. CDR3 loop: CASSLVGTGGYEQFF. DNA for the CDR3: TGTGCCAGCAGCTTAGTCGGGACAGGGGGCTATGAGCAGTTCTTC.